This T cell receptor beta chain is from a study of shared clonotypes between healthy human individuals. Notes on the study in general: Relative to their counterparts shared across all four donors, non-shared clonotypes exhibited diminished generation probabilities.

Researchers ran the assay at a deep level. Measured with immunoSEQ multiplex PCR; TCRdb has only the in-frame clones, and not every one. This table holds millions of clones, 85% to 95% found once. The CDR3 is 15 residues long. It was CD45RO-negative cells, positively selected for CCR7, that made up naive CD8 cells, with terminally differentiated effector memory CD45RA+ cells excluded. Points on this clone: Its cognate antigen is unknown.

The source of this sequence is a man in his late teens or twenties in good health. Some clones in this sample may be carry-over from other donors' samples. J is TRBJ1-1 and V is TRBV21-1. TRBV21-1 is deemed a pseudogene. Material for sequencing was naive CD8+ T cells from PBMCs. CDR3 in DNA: TGTGCCAGCAGCACCCGTCCGAGGGCGAACACTGAAGCTTTCTTT. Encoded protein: CASSTRPRANTEAFF.